This TCR beta chain was obtained from a study of blood T cell repertoires in COVID-19 (dated by TCRdb to 2019 to 2021). Study-wide context: The collaborator samples originated in the United States, Italy and Spain and spanned the acute and convalescent phases of COVID-19. The material from the prospective study consisted of cDNA or gDNA derived from T cells, B-cell-depleted T cells, or PBMCs. Deeply sampled blood TCRbeta repertoires from subjects exposed to, actively infected with, or recovered from COVID-19 were included in the dataset. The repertoires were released in a freely available public database meant as a resource for research on the immune response to SARS-CoV-2. Samples were obtained from the ongoing ImmuneRACE study (first 160 participants) and from roughly 1,300 subjects provided by 6 global collaborators. Sample metadata almost always included a de-identified subject ID, COVID-19 status, age in years and sex. HLA class I and class II types, where available, came from metadata supplied by the sample provider rather than from assay-based typing.

As concerns this clone: It lacks a known antigen. No quality values exist for individual bases; no much larger clone is one base distant.

V and J are truncated by 7 bases and 0 bases respectively, leaving an intervening sequence of 17 bases. CDR1 SGHRS and CDR2 YFSETQ were looked up in the germline V gene. The CDR3, cysteine through phenylalanine, is 16 amino acids long. Kept here is only the CDR3 DNA, which spans 48 bases and is read in frame from base 1. TCRbeta CDR3 regions were amplified from genomic DNA by means of the immunoSEQ Assay, a bias-controlled multiplex PCR. The study's own analysis went as follows. The number of nucleated cells in each sample was estimated from the amplification of reference gene primers within the assay. Sequence reads were collapsed and filtered to measure the absolute abundance of every unique TCRbeta CDR3 rearrangement. For each sample, productive Simpson clonality was calculated as the square root of Simpson's diversity index over productive rearrangements. As stored in TCRdb, this immuneACCESS dataset retains in-frame rearrangements with V and J assigned. A fraction of the clones does not appear; measured against another copy, unresolved V genes explain less than half of the discrepancy, and the remainder lacks a known reason. Clonal size and the V and J genes are those of that table, whereas D and trimming came from the DNA. This sample gives roughly 280,000 clones in total; approximately 89% of them show up just once. 2.8% of the sample is taken by the ten largest.

Participants in the prospective study were aged about 18 to 90 years, lived in some 24 United States geographic areas, and enrolled through a virtual design. Cohort assignment in the prospective study relied on participant-reported clinical history from a screening survey and a study questionnaire. Exposed participants had been in contact with someone with a PCR-confirmed or clinician-diagnosed COVID-19 case within 2 weeks of study entry. Mobile phlebotomists in the prospective study collected whole blood, serum and a nasopharyngeal or oropharyngeal swab from every participant. Participants in the prospective study had the option to provide additional blood draws and questionnaires over a roughly two-month period. Prospective study blood samples were shipped either frozen or at room temperature before DNA extraction. General study outcomes and caveats: How much clinical and demographic metadata was included differed by source and by participant, and the metadata was provided uncurated.

The chain couples TRBV5-1 to TRBJ1-3; TRBD1 might be the D gene, on 5 matching bases. This TCR was sampled from a man aged 40-55 years who had been exposed to COVID-19. The sequenced sample consisted of PBMCs or T cells enriched from blood (not recorded which). The CDR3 corresponds to CASSLPQGPSGNTIYF. The nucleotide sequence is given as TGCGCCAGCTCCCTTCCCCAGGGCCCCTCTGGAAACACCATATATTTT.